Below, one T cell receptor (beta chain) is given with its context. TCR beta VDJ and CDR3 profiles were obtained from a genomic DNA template. TCRdb redid the calling of the reads with MiXCR, one entry per CDR3 protein. The data hold around 50,000 distinct CDR3 sequences, with around 57% observed a single time. These data are taken from a study of CD8+CD57+ T cells in acquired aplastic anemia. The V and J ends lost 0 bases and 5 bases respectively, with 5 bases between them. Germline V gives CDR1 SGDLS, CDR2 YYNGEE. The CDR3 covers 12 residues. Before being chosen for sequencing, patients had shown CD8+CD57+ cell expansion by flow cytometry.

The chain employs TRBV9 and TRBJ2-5; no clear D gene. The clonotype was recovered from a human donor with aplastic anemia. Sequenced material: sorted CD4+, CD8+, or CD8+CD57+ T cells (not recorded which) from PBMCs. CDR3 bases: TGTGCCAGCAGCGTAGGCCAGGAGACCCAGTACTTC. Its protein product is CASSVGQETQYF.